Presented here are 5 T cell receptor beta chains from one specimen sequenced in a study of post-analysis software for immune sequencing data. Findings of the study overall: Patients had higher frequencies than controls of roughly five TRBV segments, including TRBV5-6, TRBV5-1 and TRBV20-1.

No antigen has been assigned to these receptors. Presence of unique molecular identifiers characterized the TCR beta cDNA libraries. TCRdb re-called the PCR reads with MiXCR, one entry per CDR3 protein. In the table there are about 540,000 distinct CDR3 sequences, around 34% of which are singletons. Sequenced sample: blood. These receptor sequences come from a girl younger than 18 with multiple sclerosis.

V gene TRBV18 combines with J gene TRBJ2-4, with unresolved D. V shed 3 bases and J shed 0 bases, with 12 bases lying between them. Germline V CDR1 and CDR2: KGHSH, LQKENI. This CDR3 has 16 residues. CDR3 bases: TGTGCCAGCTCACCGGGAAGAGAACTAGCCAAAAACATTCAGTACTTC. This gives the protein CASSPGRELAKNIQYF.

This clonotype has only a few counts. The chain employs TRBV12-3 or TRBV12-4 and TRBJ1-6; D is ambiguous. V lost 3 bases and J 8 bases, leaving 14 bases between the germline ends. The CDR3 has 15 amino acids. CDR3 loop: CASSFGLPRDSPLHF. Written as DNA, the CDR3 is TGTGCCAGCAGTTTCGGGCTACCGAGAGATTCACCCCTCCACTTT.

The chain joins TRBV7-9 to TRBJ2-1; a weak D match, TRBD2 (5 bases). The CDR3 is made up of 15 amino acids. Germline assignment: CDR1 SEHNR and CDR2 FQNEAQ (reference sequence). The germline V and J ends were trimmed by 5 bases and 4 bases, with 15 bases remaining between them. CDR3 in DNA: TGTGCCAGCAGCCACCCCGCGGGTTCTTACAATGAGCAGTTCTTC. Amino acids: CASSHPAGSYNEQFF.

V is TRBV2 and J is TRBJ2-5; the match to TRBD2 covers 9 bases. This CDR3 comprises 14 residues. The germline gives CDR1 SNHLY, CDR2 FYNNEI. The J segment lost 5 bases and the V segment lost 8 bases, leaving 9 bases of the junction unmatched. CDR3 in amino acids: CASLMASGVETQYF. Written as DNA, the CDR3 is TGTGCCAGCTTGATGGCTAGCGGGGTCGAGACCCAGTACTTC.

V and J are TRBV6-6 and TRBJ2-3; 8 positions match TRBD2. The ends lost 7 bases at V and 3 bases at J; junction bases unmatched: 12. Germline V gene data show CDR1 as MNHNY and CDR2 as SVGAGI (reference sequence). This CDR3 spans 16 amino acids. The DNA for the CDR3 is TGTGCCAGCATCACTGATGGGGTAGCGGGGACAGATACGCAGTATTTT. Its protein product is CASITDGVAGTDTQYF.